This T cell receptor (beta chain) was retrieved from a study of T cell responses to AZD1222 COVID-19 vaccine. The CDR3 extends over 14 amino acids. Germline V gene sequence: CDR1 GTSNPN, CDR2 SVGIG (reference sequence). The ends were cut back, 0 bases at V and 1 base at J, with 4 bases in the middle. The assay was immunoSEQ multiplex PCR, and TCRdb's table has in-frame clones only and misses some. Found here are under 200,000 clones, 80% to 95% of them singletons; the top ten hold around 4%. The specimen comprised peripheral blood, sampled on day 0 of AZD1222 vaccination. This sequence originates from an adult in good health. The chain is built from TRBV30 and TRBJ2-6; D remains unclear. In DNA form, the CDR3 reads TGTGCCTGGAGTGTAGGATCTGGGGCCAACGTCCTGACTTTC. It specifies CAWSVGSGANVLTF.